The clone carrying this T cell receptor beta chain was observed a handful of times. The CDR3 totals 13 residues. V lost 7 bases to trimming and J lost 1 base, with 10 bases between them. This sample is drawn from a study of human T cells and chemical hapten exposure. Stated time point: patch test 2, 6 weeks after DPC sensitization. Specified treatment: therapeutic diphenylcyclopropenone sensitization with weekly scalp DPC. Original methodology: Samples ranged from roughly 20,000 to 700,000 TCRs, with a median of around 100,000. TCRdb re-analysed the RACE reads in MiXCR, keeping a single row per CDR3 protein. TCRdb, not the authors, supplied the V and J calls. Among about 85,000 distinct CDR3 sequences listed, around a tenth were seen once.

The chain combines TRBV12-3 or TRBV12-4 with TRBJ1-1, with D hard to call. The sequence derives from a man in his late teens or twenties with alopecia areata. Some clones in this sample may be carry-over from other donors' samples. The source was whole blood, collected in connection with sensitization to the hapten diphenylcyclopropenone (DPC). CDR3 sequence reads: CASTSWGNTEAFF. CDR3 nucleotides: TGTGCCAGCACCTCTTGGGGGAACACTGAAGCTTTCTTT.